This T cell receptor beta chain was observed in a study of human T cells and chemical hapten exposure. For the study at large: 2% DPC was applied to around 2 cm by around 2 cm of upper inner arm skin for sensitization.

The CDR3 sequence is 17 residues long. Trimming pared 2 bases from V and 0 bases from J, leaving 17 bases between. Time point noted: pre-sensitization, week 0. Sample treatment: therapeutic diphenylcyclopropenone sensitization with weekly scalp DPC. Whole blood that had not been fractionated was the source of extracted total RNA. This clonotype has a count of ten or more. Each CDR3 protein gets one entry after TCRdb re-called the RACE reads with MiXCR. Among 50,000 to 65,000 distinct CDR3 sequences listed, 9.4% were seen once. V and J are TRBV12-3 or TRBV12-4 and TRBJ2-7; the D gene could be TRBD1 or TRBD2 (5 bases each). Sequencing used whole blood, obtained in connection with sensitization to the hapten diphenylcyclopropenone (DPC). This sequence was found in a woman aged 40 to 50 with alopecia areata. Some clones in this sample may be carry-over from other donors' samples. The DNA of the CDR3 is TGTGCCAGCAGTTTATTTCAGGGAGCCCTAGCCTCCTACGAGCAGTACTTC. This encodes CASSLFQGALASYEQYF.